The entry below gives a single T cell receptor (beta chain) sequence along with its context. These data come from a study of T cell changes during pregnancy in multiple sclerosis. The table came from immunoSEQ multiplex PCR; TCRdb's copy has only in-frame clones and leaves some out. The sample shows 40,000 to 55,000 clones, roughly 90% of them seen only once. Per the germline V gene, CDR1 is LGHNT and CDR2 is FRNRAP. Trimming stripped 1 base from V and 0 bases from J, with 10 bases between. The CDR3 is 16 residues long. This chain uses TRBV12-5 with TRBJ1-3; D possibly corresponds to TRBD1 (6 bases). Sequenced material: CD8+ T cells from peripheral blood mononuclear cells, taken in the second trimester of pregnancy. This TCR was sampled from a female donor with multiple sclerosis, enrolled in a pregnancy study. The CDR3 DNA is TGTGCTAGTGGTTTGGCGACGACAGGCTCTGGAAACACCATATATTTT. Its protein is CASGLATTGSGNTIYF. The variable domain in full, completed from reference TRBV12-5 and TRBJ1-3, reads DARVTQTPRHKVTEMGQEVTMRCQPILGHNTVFWYRQTMMQGLELLAYFRNRAPLDDSGMPKDRFSAEMPDATLATLKIQPSEPRDSAVYFCASGLATTGSGNTIYFGEGSWLTVV.